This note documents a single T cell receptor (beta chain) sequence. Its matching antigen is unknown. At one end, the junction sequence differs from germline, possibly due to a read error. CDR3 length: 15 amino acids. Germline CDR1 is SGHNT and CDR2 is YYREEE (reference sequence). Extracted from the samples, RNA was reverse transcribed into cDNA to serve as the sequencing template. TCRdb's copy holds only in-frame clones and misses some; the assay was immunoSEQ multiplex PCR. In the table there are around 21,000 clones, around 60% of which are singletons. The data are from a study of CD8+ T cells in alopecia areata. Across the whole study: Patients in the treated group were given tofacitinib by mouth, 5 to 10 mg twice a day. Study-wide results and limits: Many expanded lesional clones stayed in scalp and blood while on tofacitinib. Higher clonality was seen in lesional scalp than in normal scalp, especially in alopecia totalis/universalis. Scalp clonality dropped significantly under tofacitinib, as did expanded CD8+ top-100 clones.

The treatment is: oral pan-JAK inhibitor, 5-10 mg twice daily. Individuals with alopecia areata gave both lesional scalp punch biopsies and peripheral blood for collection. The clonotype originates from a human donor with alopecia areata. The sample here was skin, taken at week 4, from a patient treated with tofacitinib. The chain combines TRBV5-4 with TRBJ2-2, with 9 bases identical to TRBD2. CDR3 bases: TGTGCCAGCAGCGGGACTAGCATTAACACCGAGGAGCTGTTTTTT. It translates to CASSGTSINTEELFF.